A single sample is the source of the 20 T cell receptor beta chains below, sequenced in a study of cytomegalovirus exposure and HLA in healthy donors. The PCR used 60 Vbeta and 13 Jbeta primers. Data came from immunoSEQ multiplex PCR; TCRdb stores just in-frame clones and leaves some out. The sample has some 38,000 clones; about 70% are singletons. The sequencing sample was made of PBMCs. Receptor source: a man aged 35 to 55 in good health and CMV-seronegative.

Here the CDR3 reads CSVEDSAGGYEQYF. In nucleotides, the CDR3 is TGCAGCGTTGAAGATTCAGCAGGGGGCTACGAGCAGTACTTC. The J gene is TRBJ2-7, the V gene TRBV29-1; 7 bases are shared with TRBD1. The germline V gene has CDR1 SQVTM and CDR2 ANQGSEA. Germline trimming cut 0 bases from V and 3 bases from J; bases unmatched to any gene: 5. CDR3 size: 14 residues.

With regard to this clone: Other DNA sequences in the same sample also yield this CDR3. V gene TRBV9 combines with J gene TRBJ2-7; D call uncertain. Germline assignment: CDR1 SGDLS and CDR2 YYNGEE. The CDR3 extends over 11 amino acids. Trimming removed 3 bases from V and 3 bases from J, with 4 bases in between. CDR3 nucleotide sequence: TGTGCCAGCAGCGCTCTCTACGAGCAGTACTTC. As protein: CASSALYEQYF.

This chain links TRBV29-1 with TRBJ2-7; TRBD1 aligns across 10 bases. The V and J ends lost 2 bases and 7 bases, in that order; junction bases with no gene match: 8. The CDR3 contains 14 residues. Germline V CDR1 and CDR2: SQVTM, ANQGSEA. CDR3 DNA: TGCAGCGTTGAACCCGGGACAGGGGCTGGGGAGCAGTACTTC. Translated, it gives CSVEPGTGAGEQYF.

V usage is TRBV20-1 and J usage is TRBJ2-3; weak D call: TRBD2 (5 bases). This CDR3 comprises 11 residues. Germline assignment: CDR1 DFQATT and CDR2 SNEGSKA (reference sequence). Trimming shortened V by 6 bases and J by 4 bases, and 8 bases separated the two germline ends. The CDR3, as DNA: TGCAGTGCGGGAGATCCAGATACGCAGTATTTT. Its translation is CSAGDPDTQYF.

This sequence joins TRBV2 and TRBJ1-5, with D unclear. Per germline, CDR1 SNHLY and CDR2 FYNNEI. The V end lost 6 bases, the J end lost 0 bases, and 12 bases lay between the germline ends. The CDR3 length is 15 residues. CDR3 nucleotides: TGTGCCAGCAGATTAACGGGGTATAGCAATCAGCCCCAGCATTTT. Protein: CASRLTGYSNQPQHF.

The CDR3 is CASRSTGQGSPLHF. CDR3 nucleotides: TGTGCCAGCCGGTCGACGGGACAGGGCTCACCCCTCCACTTT. The chain uses TRBV2 and TRBJ1-6; 9 bases are shared with TRBD1. CDR3 size: 14 residues. Per germline, CDR1 SNHLY and CDR2 FYNNEI. After removal of 8 bases from V and 10 bases from J, the junction contained 9 bases not matched to a gene.

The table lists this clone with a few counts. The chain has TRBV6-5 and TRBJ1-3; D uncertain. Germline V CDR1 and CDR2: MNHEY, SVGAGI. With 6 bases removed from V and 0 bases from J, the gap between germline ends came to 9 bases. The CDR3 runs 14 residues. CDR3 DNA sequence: TGTGCCAGCAGCTTCGGGGTCTCTGGAAACACCATATATTTT. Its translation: CASSFGVSGNTIYF.

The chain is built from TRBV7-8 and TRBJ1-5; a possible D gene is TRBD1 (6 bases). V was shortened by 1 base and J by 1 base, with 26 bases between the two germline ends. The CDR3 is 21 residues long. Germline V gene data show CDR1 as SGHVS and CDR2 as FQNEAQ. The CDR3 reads CASSLDPGHNSGGLSNQPQHF. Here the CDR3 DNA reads TGTGCCAGCAGCTTAGATCCGGGACACAATTCCGGGGGGTTGAGCAATCAGCCCCAGCATTTT.

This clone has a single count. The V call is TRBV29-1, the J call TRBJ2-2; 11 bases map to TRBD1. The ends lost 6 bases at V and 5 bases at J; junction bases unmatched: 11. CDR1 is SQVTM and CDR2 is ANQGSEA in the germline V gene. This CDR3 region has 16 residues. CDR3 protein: CSVARTGGAGTGELFF. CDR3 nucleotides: TGCAGCGTGGCTAGGACAGGGGGCGCAGGGACCGGGGAGCTGTTTTTT.

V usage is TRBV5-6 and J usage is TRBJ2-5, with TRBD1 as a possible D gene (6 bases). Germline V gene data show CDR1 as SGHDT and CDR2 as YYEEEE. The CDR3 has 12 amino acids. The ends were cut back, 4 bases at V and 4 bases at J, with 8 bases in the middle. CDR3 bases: TGTGCCAGCAGCCCCAGGGGAGAGACCCAGTACTTC. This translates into CASSPRGETQYF.

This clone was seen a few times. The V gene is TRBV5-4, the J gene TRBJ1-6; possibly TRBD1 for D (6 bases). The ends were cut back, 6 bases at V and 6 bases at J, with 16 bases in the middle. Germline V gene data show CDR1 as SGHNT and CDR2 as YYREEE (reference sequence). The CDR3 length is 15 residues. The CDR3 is CASTKGGQTNSPLHF. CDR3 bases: TGTGCCAGCACCAAGGGGGGGCAGACTAATTCACCCCTCCACTTT. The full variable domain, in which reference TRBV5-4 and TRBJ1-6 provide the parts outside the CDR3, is ETGVTQSPTHLIKTRGQQVTLRCSSQSGHNTVSWYQQALGQGPQFIFQYYREEENGRGNFPPRFSGLQFPNYSSELNVNALELDDSALYLCASTKGGQTNSPLHFGNGTRLTVT.

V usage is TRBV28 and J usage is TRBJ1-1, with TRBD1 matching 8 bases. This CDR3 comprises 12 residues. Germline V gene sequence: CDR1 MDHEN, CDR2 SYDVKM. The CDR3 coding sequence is TGTGTGATCACAGGGGGAAGGGCTGAAGCTTTCTTT. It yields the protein CVITGGRAEAFF.

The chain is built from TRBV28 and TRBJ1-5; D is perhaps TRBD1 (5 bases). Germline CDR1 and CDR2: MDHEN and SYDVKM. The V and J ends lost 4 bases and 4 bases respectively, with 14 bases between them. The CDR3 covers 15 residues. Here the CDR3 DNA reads TGTGCCAGCAGTTCCGGCAGGGTAAGGAATCAGCCCCAGCATTTT. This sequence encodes CASSSGRVRNQPQHF.

The CDR3 bases are TGTGCCAGCAGTTACAGGGGGCTGAGGGACACTGAAGCTTTCTTT. Translating gives CASSYRGLRDTEAFF. The genes are TRBV6-5 and TRBJ1-1; TRBD1 matches 7 bases. The germline V gene encodes CDR1 MNHEY and CDR2 SVGAGI. There are 15 residues in the CDR3. V lost 2 bases, J lost 3 bases, and 6 bases stayed unmatched.

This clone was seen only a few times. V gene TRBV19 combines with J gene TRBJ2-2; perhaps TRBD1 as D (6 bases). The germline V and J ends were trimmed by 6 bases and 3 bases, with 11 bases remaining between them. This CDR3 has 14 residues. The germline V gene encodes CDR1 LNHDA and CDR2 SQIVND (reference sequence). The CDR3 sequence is CASRGRGDTGELFF. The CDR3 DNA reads TGTGCCAGTAGAGGCAGGGGCGACACCGGGGAGCTGTTTTTT.

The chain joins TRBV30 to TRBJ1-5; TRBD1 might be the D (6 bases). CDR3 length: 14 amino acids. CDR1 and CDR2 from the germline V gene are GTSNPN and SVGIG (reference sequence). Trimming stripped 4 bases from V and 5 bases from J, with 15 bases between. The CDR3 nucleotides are TGTGCCTGGAATATTGGACAGAAAGATCAGCCCCAGCATTTT. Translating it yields CAWNIGQKDQPQHF.

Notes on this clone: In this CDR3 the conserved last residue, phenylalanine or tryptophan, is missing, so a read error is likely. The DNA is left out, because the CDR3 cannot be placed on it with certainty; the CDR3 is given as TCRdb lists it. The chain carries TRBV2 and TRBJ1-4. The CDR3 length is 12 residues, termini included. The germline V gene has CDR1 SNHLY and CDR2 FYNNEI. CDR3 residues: CASRYINGGSFL.

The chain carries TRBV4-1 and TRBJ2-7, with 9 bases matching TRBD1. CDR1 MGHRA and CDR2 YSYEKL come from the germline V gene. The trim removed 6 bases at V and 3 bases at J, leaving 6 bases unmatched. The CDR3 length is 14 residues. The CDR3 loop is CASSPGTGSYEQYF. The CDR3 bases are TGCGCCAGCAGTCCCGGGACAGGGAGCTACGAGCAGTACTTC.

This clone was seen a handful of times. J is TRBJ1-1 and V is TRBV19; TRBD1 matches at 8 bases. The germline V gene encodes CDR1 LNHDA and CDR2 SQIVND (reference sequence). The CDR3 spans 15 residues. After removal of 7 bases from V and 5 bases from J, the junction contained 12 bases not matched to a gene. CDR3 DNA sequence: TGTGCCAGTATCCCTAGGACAGGGATAATGACTGAAGCTTTCTTT. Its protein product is CASIPRTGIMTEAFF. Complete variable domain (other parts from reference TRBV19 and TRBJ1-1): DGGITQSPKYLFRKEGQNVTLSCEQNLNHDAMYWYRQDPGQGLRLIYYSQIVNDFQKGDIAEGYSVSREKKESFPLTVTSAQKNPTAFYLCASIPRTGIMTEAFFGQGTRLTVV.

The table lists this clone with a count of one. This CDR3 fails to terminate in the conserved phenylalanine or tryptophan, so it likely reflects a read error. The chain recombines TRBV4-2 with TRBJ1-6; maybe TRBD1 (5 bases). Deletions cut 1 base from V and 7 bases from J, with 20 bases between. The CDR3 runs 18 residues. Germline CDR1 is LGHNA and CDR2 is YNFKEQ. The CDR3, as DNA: TGTGCCAGCAGCCAAGCTCCTACAGGCGTGGGTGCCAATTCACCCCTCCACGTT. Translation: CASSQAPTGVGANSPLHV.